This TCR beta chain originates from a study of blood T cell repertoires in COVID-19. Overall study: The United States, Italy and Spain provided the acute and convalescent COVID-19 samples. From T cells, B-cell-depleted T cells, or PBMCs came the material, which was cDNA or gDNA.

The V segment lost 2 bases and the J segment 11 bases; nucleotides outside the gene matches: 9. Germline-derived CDR1 and CDR2 are KGHSH and LQKENI. CDR3 length: 14 amino acids. As originally analysed: Nucleated cell number was recorded as an estimate derived from reference gene primer amplification. Profiled with immunoSEQ multiplex PCR; TCRdb holds only in-frame clones, not every one. V and J calls plus clone size are reproduced from that table; the DNA served to infer D and trimming. Among tens of thousands of clones listed, about 86% were seen once. This receptor was obtained from a man between 50 and 59 years old with active COVID-19. Source material: peripheral blood. The V call is TRBV18, the J call TRBJ2-3, with 8 nucleotides matching TRBD2. The CDR3 region has the DNA TGTGCCAGCTCACCAAGCCGGGAGGGCCGGGGGCAGTATTTT. Residues: CASSPSREGRGQYF.